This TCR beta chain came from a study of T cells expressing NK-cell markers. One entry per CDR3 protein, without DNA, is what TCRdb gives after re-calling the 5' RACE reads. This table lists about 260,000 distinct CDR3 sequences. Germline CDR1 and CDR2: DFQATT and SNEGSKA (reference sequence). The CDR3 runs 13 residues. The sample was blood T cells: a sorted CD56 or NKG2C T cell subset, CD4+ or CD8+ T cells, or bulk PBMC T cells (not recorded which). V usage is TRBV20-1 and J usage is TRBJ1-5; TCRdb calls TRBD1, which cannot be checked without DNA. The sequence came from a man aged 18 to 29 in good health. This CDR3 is CSAGQSGKQPQHF.